The rows below give T cell receptor beta chains drawn from one sample of a study of T-cell reconstitution after alpha-beta-depleted transplantation in children. TCRdb re-called the PCR reads with MiXCR, one entry per CDR3 protein. The sample lists more than 200,000 distinct CDR3 sequences, roughly 8.3% seen once, with 35% in the top ten. The sample consisted of PBMCs, mostly from graft donor cells, taken 360 days after TCRalphabeta/CD19-depleted stem cell transplant. These receptors all stem from a male patient aged 2-15 years who had a stem cell transplant for acute myeloid leukemia, so the T cells may come from the graft donor. Each CDR3 is given with its conserved first and last residue. Fields, in order: V gene, clone size, J gene, D gene, CDR3 protein, CDR3 DNA. A D gene is named only where the DNA matches it firmly. Size values are once, few and many counts, or a class for expanded clones, and some rows have none.

v_call: TRBV12-3/TRBV12-4; clone_size: many; j_call: TRBJ2-5; d_call: TRBD1; cdr3_aa: CASSIATGYETQYF; cdr3_nt: TGTGCCAGCAGTATCGCGACAGGGTATGAGACCCAGTACTTC
v_call: TRBV5-1; clone_size: .; j_call: TRBJ2-2; d_call: .; cdr3_aa: CASSLGQTTVSGTGELFF; cdr3_nt: TGCGCCAGCAGCTTGGGGCAGACGACAGTTTCGGGCACCGGGGAGCTGTTTTTT
v_call: TRBV12-3/TRBV12-4; clone_size: .; j_call: TRBJ2-5; d_call: TRBD1; cdr3_aa: CASSEGQQETQYF; cdr3_nt: TGTGCCAGTTCCGAGGGACAGCAAGAGACCCAGTACTTC
v_call: TRBV4-1; clone_size: few; j_call: TRBJ2-1; d_call: TRBD1; cdr3_aa: CASSRLKWAGGDEQFF; cdr3_nt: TGCGCCAGCAGCCGCTTAAAGTGGGCAGGGGGAGATGAGCAGTTCTTC
v_call: TRBV20-1; clone_size: .; j_call: TRBJ2-3; d_call: .; cdr3_aa: CILSGQITDTQYF; cdr3_nt: TGCATCCTAAGCGGACAGATCACAGATACGCAGTATTTT
v_call: TRBV5-1; clone_size: .; j_call: TRBJ1-1; d_call: TRBD1; cdr3_aa: CASSSWTGNTEAFF; cdr3_nt: TGCGCCAGCAGCTCCTGGACAGGGAACACTGAAGCTTTCTTT
v_call: TRBV5-1; clone_size: .; j_call: TRBJ2-1; d_call: TRBD1; cdr3_aa: CASSARDSLSYNEQFF; cdr3_nt: TGCGCCAGCAGCGCAAGGGACAGCCTCTCCTACAATGAGCAGTTCTTC
v_call: TRBV18; clone_size: .; j_call: TRBJ1-1; d_call: .; cdr3_aa: CASSPASEGKAFF; cdr3_nt: TGTGCCAGCTCACCAGCCTCGGAGGGTAAGGCTTTCTTT
v_call: TRBV5-1; clone_size: few; j_call: TRBJ1-1; d_call: .; cdr3_aa: CASSSLETGNTEAFF; cdr3_nt: TGCGCCAGCAGCTCGTTAGAGACAGGGAACACTGAAGCTTTCTTT
v_call: TRBV10-3; clone_size: many; j_call: TRBJ2-2; d_call: TRBD2; cdr3_aa: CAISSGLAGELFF; cdr3_nt: TGTGCCATCAGTTCCGGACTAGCCGGGGAGCTGTTTTTT
v_call: TRBV6-5; clone_size: many; j_call: TRBJ2-2; d_call: .; cdr3_aa: CASKLRNTGELFF; cdr3_nt: TGTGCCAGCAAGTTACGAAACACCGGGGAGCTGTTTTTT
v_call: TRBV3-1; clone_size: few; j_call: TRBJ2-4; d_call: .; cdr3_aa: CASSQEENIQYF; cdr3_nt: TGTGCCAGCAGCCAAGAGGAAAACATTCAGTACTTC
v_call: TRBV29-1; clone_size: many; j_call: TRBJ2-5; d_call: .; cdr3_aa: CSVVGHQETQYF; cdr3_nt: TGCAGCGTTGTTGGGCACCAAGAGACCCAGTACTTC
v_call: TRBV11-1; clone_size: many; j_call: TRBJ2-2; d_call: .; cdr3_aa: CASRSNTGELFF; cdr3_nt: TGTGCCAGCAGGTCGAACACCGGGGAGCTGTTTTTT
v_call: TRBV6-5; clone_size: few; j_call: TRBJ1-4; d_call: .; cdr3_aa: CASSSTGHLRIKVEKLFF; cdr3_nt: TGTGCCAGCAGTTCCACAGGGCATCTCAGGATTAAGGTTGAAAAACTGTTTTTT
v_call: TRBV7-9; clone_size: few; j_call: TRBJ1-4; d_call: .; cdr3_aa: CASSSRLPTREKLFF; cdr3_nt: TGTGCCAGCAGCTCTCGGTTGCCGACAAGGGAAAAACTGTTTTTT
v_call: TRBV11-1; clone_size: many; j_call: TRBJ2-3; d_call: TRBD2; cdr3_aa: CASILRGSGLVGTDTQYF; cdr3_nt: TGTGCCAGCATTCTGCGGGGGTCCGGACTAGTTGGCACAGATACGCAGTATTTT
v_call: TRBV5-1; clone_size: few; j_call: TRBJ1-2; d_call: .; cdr3_aa: CASSLTTAGYGYTF; cdr3_nt: TGCGCCAGCAGCTTGACCACGGCGGGCTATGGCTACACCTTC
v_call: TRBV7-2; clone_size: few; j_call: TRBJ2-2; d_call: TRBD1; cdr3_aa: CASSPVRGPGRELFF; cdr3_nt: TGTGCCAGCAGCCCCGTTAGGGGGCCCGGGAGGGAGCTGTTTTTT
v_call: TRBV12-3/TRBV12-4; clone_size: .; j_call: TRBJ2-1; d_call: .; cdr3_aa: CASILSRRTPRYNEQFF; cdr3_nt: TGTGCCAGCATATTATCACGGCGGACACCACGCTACAATGAGCAGTTCTTC
v_call: TRBV18; clone_size: few; j_call: TRBJ2-5; d_call: .; cdr3_aa: CASSPTETQYF; cdr3_nt: TGTGCCAGCTCACCGACGGAGACCCAGTACTTC
v_call: TRBV7-9; clone_size: many; j_call: TRBJ1-2; d_call: .; cdr3_aa: CASSLAGGQHYGYTF; cdr3_nt: TGTGCCAGCAGCTTAGCCGGAGGACAGCACTATGGCTACACCTTC
v_call: TRBV20-1; clone_size: many; j_call: TRBJ2-3; d_call: TRBD2; cdr3_aa: CSAILAGGTDTQYF; cdr3_nt: TGCAGTGCTATCCTAGCGGGAGGCACAGATACGCAGTATTTT
v_call: TRBV6-5; clone_size: .; j_call: TRBJ1-5; d_call: .; cdr3_aa: CASSFAGRTNSNQPQHF; cdr3_nt: TGTGCCAGCAGTTTCGCCGGTCGGACCAATAGCAATCAGCCCCAGCATTTT
v_call: TRBV13; clone_size: many; j_call: TRBJ2-6; d_call: .; cdr3_aa: CASSLIDNVLTF; cdr3_nt: TGTGCCAGCAGCTTAATCGACAACGTCCTGACTTTC
v_call: TRBV24-1; clone_size: .; j_call: TRBJ1-2; d_call: .; cdr3_aa: CATSGSTGQGFRFGYTF; cdr3_nt: TGTGCCACCAGTGGGTCGACAGGACAAGGGTTCCGCTTTGGCTACACCTTC
v_call: TRBV27; clone_size: few; j_call: TRBJ1-2; d_call: .; cdr3_aa: CASSLFGTVNGYTF; cdr3_nt: TGTGCCAGCAGTTTATTTGGGACGGTAAATGGCTACACCTTC
v_call: TRBV5-1; clone_size: many; j_call: TRBJ2-3; d_call: .; cdr3_aa: CASSLGQNEDTQYF; cdr3_nt: TGCGCCAGCAGCTTGGGGCAGAATGAAGATACGCAGTATTTT
v_call: TRBV10-3; clone_size: .; j_call: TRBJ2-3; d_call: TRBD2; cdr3_aa: CAIGVAGEYTQYF; cdr3_nt: TGTGCCATCGGGGTAGCGGGAGAGTATACGCAGTATTTT
v_call: TRBV11-1; clone_size: .; j_call: TRBJ2-5; d_call: TRBD2; cdr3_aa: CASSLQGSGVWNQETQYF; cdr3_nt: TGTGCCAGCAGCTTACAAGGGAGCGGGGTATGGAACCAAGAGACCCAGTACTTC
v_call: TRBV7-6; clone_size: few; j_call: TRBJ2-3; d_call: .; cdr3_aa: CASSLRGGRATDTQYF; cdr3_nt: TGTGCCAGCAGCTTACGGGGTGGGAGAGCAACAGATACGCAGTATTTT